The 18 T cell receptor beta chains reported below all come from one sample, sequenced in a study of blood T cells in healthy people across ages. It was with a sample-barcoded 5' primer and a J-beta primer mix that a second PCR of roughly 6 to 12 cycles was run. TCRdb re-analysed the 5' RACE reads in MiXCR, keeping a single row per CDR3 protein. The data hold some 1.6 million distinct CDR3 sequences, with approximately 32% observed a single time. Sequencing was done on a sample of blood. These receptors all come from a woman between 25 and 40 years old in good health.

This chain connects TRBV7-3 to TRBJ2-1; 7 positions agree with TRBD1. Looked up from germline, CDR1 is SGHTA and CDR2 is FQGTGA. V was clipped by 5 bases and J by 7 bases; unmatched bases: 11. This CDR3 comprises 15 residues. CDR3 coding DNA: TGTGCCAGCAGCCCGACAGGGCGCCAGTGTAATGAGCAGTTCTTC. This codes for CASSPTGRQCNEQFF.

The genes are TRBV9 and TRBJ2-3; 9 positions match TRBD2. This CDR3 contains 16 residues. Germline trimming cut 0 bases from V and 4 bases from J; bases unmatched to any gene: 6. CDR1 and CDR2 (germline): SGDLS, YYNGEE. The CDR3 region is CASSVAGGGASDTQYF. CDR3 nucleotides: TGTGCCAGCAGCGTAGCTGGCGGGGGGGCTTCAGATACGCAGTATTTT.

This clonotype was picked up a small number of times. The chain uses TRBV4-2 and TRBJ2-6; maybe TRBD1 (7 bases). The CDR3 consists of 18 residues. Trimming stripped 4 bases from V and 0 bases from J, with 16 bases between. CDR1 and CDR2 (germline): LGHNA, YNFKEQ. CDR3 sequence: CASSPRGQGGSGANVLTF. The CDR3 coding sequence is TGTGCCAGCAGCCCCCGGGGCCAGGGGGGCTCTGGGGCCAACGTCCTGACTTTC.

This chain connects TRBV7-9 to TRBJ1-4; D remains ambiguous. The CDR3 runs 15 residues. Trimming shortened V by 5 bases and J by 14 bases, and 24 bases separated the two germline ends. Germline values: CDR1 SEHNR, CDR2 FQNEAQ (reference sequence). For the CDR3, the DNA is TGTGCCAGCAGCCCACGTGGAACAGAGAGTGTAAAGCTGTTTTTT. Translated: CASSPRGTESVKLFF.

A word on this clonotype: A read error may explain this, as a much larger clone is one base away. The V call is TRBV7-9, the J call TRBJ2-7; D is perhaps TRBD1 or TRBD2 (5 bases each). Germline loops: CDR1 SEHNR, CDR2 FQNEAQ (reference sequence). The CDR3 covers 17 residues. The CDR3 sequence: CANSLASAGTVAYEQYF. In nucleotides, the CDR3 is TGTGCCAACAGCTTAGCGTCAGCCGGGACGGTCGCCTACGAGCAGTACTTC.

This clonotype appeared a single time. The final CDR3 position lacks the conserved phenylalanine or tryptophan, pointing to a likely read error. The chain combines TRBV3-1 with TRBJ2-7, with a weak D call TRBD1 (6 bases). The germline V gene encodes CDR1 LGHDT and CDR2 YNNKEL (reference sequence). CDR3 length equals 15 residues. V was clipped by 0 bases and J by 3 bases, with 12 bases between them. CDR3 sequence: CASSQDAGAFYEQYI. The CDR3 region has the DNA TGTGCCAGCAGCCAAGATGCAGGGGCCTTCTACGAGCAGTACATC.

Only a few counts were recorded for this clonotype. The chain uses TRBV5-5 and TRBJ2-7, with D possibly being TRBD1 or TRBD2 (5 bases each). Germline V gene lookup returns CDR1 SGHKS and CDR2 YYEKEE (reference sequence). The CDR3 extends over 14 amino acids. The ends were cut back, 7 bases at V and 6 bases at J, with 20 bases in the middle. Here the CDR3 DNA reads TGTGCCAGCCGACTTTGGGACGGGACCCCCGAGCAGTACTTC. It encodes CASRLWDGTPEQYF. The full variable domain, in which reference TRBV5-5 and TRBJ2-7 provide the parts outside the CDR3, is DAGVTQSPTHLIKTRGQQVTLRCSPISGHKSVSWYQQVLGQGPQFIFQYYEKEERGRGNFPDRFSARQFPNYSSELNVNALLLGDSALYLCASRLWDGTPEQYFGPGTRLTVT.

This clonotype was detected a few times. The chain joins TRBV6-1 to TRBJ1-4; no firm D call. Trimming took off 0 bases at V and 14 bases at J, with 19 bases between the two ends. The V gene's germline CDR1 is MNHNS and CDR2 SASEGT. This CDR3 region has 15 residues. This CDR3 is CASSEARLLGSGLFF. The CDR3 DNA sequence: TGTGCCAGCAGTGAAGCGCGACTTCTTGGAAGCGGGCTGTTTTTT.

In DNA, the CDR3 is TGTGCCAGCAGCTGGAGAGGGGATACGCAGTATTTT. It yields the protein CASSWRGDTQYF. The chain joins TRBV13 to TRBJ2-3; weak D call: TRBD2 (5 bases). V was trimmed by 4 bases and J by 6 bases, leaving 8 bases between them. The germline V gene has CDR1 PRHDT and CDR2 FYEKMQ (reference sequence). CDR3 size: 12 residues.

The sample holds a few counts of this clonotype. The genes are TRBV12-3 or TRBV12-4 and TRBJ2-1; 9 nucleotides agree with TRBD2. With V trimmed by 7 bases and J by 3 bases, 7 bases remained unmatched. The CDR3 totals 15 residues. CDR3 sequence: CASTRSGSVYNEQFF. In nucleotides, the CDR3 is TGTGCCAGCACCCGTAGCGGGAGTGTCTACAATGAGCAGTTCTTC.

This clonotype was observed at least ten times. J is TRBJ2-1 and V is TRBV10-3; D is unclear. The V end lost 0 bases, the J end lost 10 bases, and 10 bases lay between the germline ends. Germline assignment: CDR1 ENHRY and CDR2 SYGVKD. This CDR3 contains 13 residues. The CDR3 region is CAISESPPREQFF. Here the CDR3 DNA reads TGTGCCATCAGTGAGTCTCCGCCCAGGGAGCAGTTCTTC.

This clonotype was detected a few times. The CDR3 is CASSQVHREGLYEQYF. In DNA, the CDR3 is TGTGCCAGCAGCCAAGTTCATCGGGAGGGCCTCTACGAGCAGTACTTC. The chain has TRBV4-2 and TRBJ2-7, with TRBD2 identical over 8 bases. This CDR3 has 16 residues. After removal of 1 base from V and 3 bases from J, the junction contained 8 bases not matched to a gene. Germline V CDR1 and CDR2: LGHNA, YNFKEQ.

CDR3 bases: TGTGCCAGCAGCTTAGCGCCGGCAGTTGCGGACTACGAGCAGTACTTC. Translation gives CASSLAPAVADYEQYF. The chain is built from TRBV7-9 and TRBJ2-7; D is unresolved. CDR1 SEHNR and CDR2 FQNEAQ come from the germline V gene (reference sequence). The CDR3 sequence is 16 residues long. V lost 0 bases to trimming and J lost 3 bases, with 15 bases between them.

The chain combines TRBV6-1 with TRBJ2-4, with a weak D call TRBD1 (6 bases). The CDR3 totals 14 residues. Germline-derived CDR1 and CDR2 are MNHNS and SASEGT. V lost 6 bases, J lost 6 bases, and 15 bases lay in between. The CDR3 DNA reads as TGTGCCAGCAGGAAACAGGGCGAGGGAAACATTCAGTACTTC. As protein: CASRKQGEGNIQYF.

A remark on this clonotype: The germline gene is not matched at one end of the junction; a read error may be the cause. The chain uses TRBV20-1 and TRBJ2-5; no reliable D call. This CDR3 is built from 12 residues. The germline V gene has CDR1 DFQATT and CDR2 SNEGSKA (reference sequence). The chain's CDR3 is CSARENFQTRYF. The CDR3 coding sequence is TGCAGTGCTAGAGAAAATTTCCAGACCCGGTACTTC.

This clonotype was found a few times. The chain recombines TRBV6-5 with TRBJ1-5; TRBD1 aligns across 10 bases. The CDR3 covers 18 residues. After removal of 2 bases from V and 6 bases from J, the junction contained 13 bases not matched to a gene. Germline CDR1 reads MNHEY; CDR2 reads SVGAGI. For the CDR3, the DNA is TGTGCCAGCAGTTACCCGAACATTGAGACAGGGGGCCTTCAGCCCCAGCATTTT. Its protein product is CASSYPNIETGGLQPQHF.

The chain couples TRBV29-1 to TRBJ1-1; tentatively, D is TRBD1 (6 bases). The V end lost 7 bases, the J end lost 1 base, and 10 bases lay between the germline ends. CDR3 length: 12 amino acids. Per the germline V gene, CDR1 is SQVTM and CDR2 is ANQGSEA. CDR3 region: CSAGAWNTEAFF. In DNA, the CDR3 is TGCAGCGCGGGGGCGTGGAACACTGAAGCTTTCTTT.

There are a few counts of this clonotype. The J gene is TRBJ2-1, the V gene TRBV9, with 9 positions matching TRBD2. The CDR3 runs to 15 residues. Per the germline V gene, CDR1 is SGDLS and CDR2 is YYNGEE. V lost 6 bases, J lost 3 bases, and 7 bases stayed unmatched. In nucleotides, the CDR3 is TGTGCCAGCACGCGGGGGGGCCTAGTCTACAATGAGCAGTTCTTC. As protein: CASTRGGLVYNEQFF.